Below are 13 T cell receptor beta chains sequenced from a single sample in a study of human T cells and chemical hapten exposure. One entry per CDR3 protein results from TCRdb running MiXCR on the RACE reads. The repertoire holds roughly 88,000 distinct CDR3 sequences, with 8% to 10% as singletons. Regarding time point: pre-sensitization, week 0. The treatment: therapeutic diphenylcyclopropenone sensitization with weekly scalp DPC. This sample comprised whole blood, obtained in connection with sensitization to the hapten diphenylcyclopropenone (DPC). The source is a woman aged 40 to 50 with alopecia areata. Some clones in this sample may be carry-over from other donors' samples.

Points on this clonotype: This may stem from a read error, because a much larger clone lies one nucleotide away. The chain carries TRBV27 and TRBJ2-3; D could derive from TRBD1 or TRBD2 (5 bases each). The CDR3 sequence is 15 residues long. CDR1 is MNHEY and CDR2 is SMNVEV in the germline V gene (reference sequence). The germline V and J ends were trimmed by 8 bases and 1 base, with 16 bases remaining between them. CDR3 in amino acids: CASVSWGTRTDTQYF. CDR3 sequence (DNA): TGTGCCAGCGTGTCGTGGGGGACCCGCACAGATACGCAGTATTTT.

This clonotype was seen ten or more times. The chain links TRBV20-1 to TRBJ2-3; D is ambiguous. The V and J ends lost 2 bases and 6 bases respectively, with 12 bases between them. The germline CDR1 and CDR2 sequences are DFQATT and SNEGSKA (reference sequence). This CDR3 is 13 amino acids long. In nucleotides, the CDR3 is TGCAGTGCTAGATTAGGGTTGCGGGATACGCAGTATTTT. Amino acids: CSARLGLRDTQYF.

A few counts support this clonotype. The rearrangement joins TRBV14 to TRBJ2-5; D may match TRBD1 or TRBD2 (5 bases each). Germline CDR1 SGHDN, CDR2 FVKESK. The CDR3 is 14 residues long. Trimming stripped 6 bases from V and 0 bases from J, with 11 bases between. CDR3 sequence (DNA): TGTGCCAGCAGTCAGGGACGGAACCAAGAGACCCAGTACTTC. It codes for CASSQGRNQETQYF.

This clonotype has only a few counts. This sequence joins TRBV14 and TRBJ1-1; D unclear. The germline gives CDR1 SGHDN, CDR2 FVKESK. V dropped 2 bases and J dropped 5 bases, with 9 bases sitting between them. The CDR3 is 13 residues long. The CDR3 is CASSQTRDTEAFF. CDR3 DNA: TGTGCCAGCAGCCAAACGCGGGATACTGAAGCTTTCTTT.

For the CDR3, the DNA is TGTGCCAGCAGTGGGGTAGCGACAGATACGCAGTATTTT. It translates to CASSGVATDTQYF. The V gene is TRBV12-3 or TRBV12-4, the J gene TRBJ2-3; D might be TRBD2 (5 bases). V was pared by 5 bases and J by 3 bases, with 9 bases between. This CDR3 comprises 13 residues.

A word on this clonotype: One end of the junction varies from germline; a read error may be responsible. The V call is TRBV6-5, the J call TRBJ2-3, with D unresolved. The CDR3 is made up of 13 amino acids. The germline CDR1 and CDR2 sequences are MNHEY and SVGAGI. CDR3 residues: CASCYWGTDTQYF. DNA of the CDR3: TGTGCCAGCTGTTACTGGGGTACAGATACGCAGTATTTT.

This clonotype occurred many times. The chain is built from TRBV7-2 and TRBJ2-3, with D hard to call. The CDR3 is 15 residues long. V shed 3 bases and J shed 0 bases, with 10 bases lying between them. CDR1 is SGHTA and CDR2 is FQGNSA in the germline V gene. As DNA, the CDR3 is TGTGCCAGCAGCTTGGGATCCCCAAGCACAGATACGCAGTATTTT. Translated: CASSLGSPSTDTQYF.

This chain connects TRBV7-3 to TRBJ2-5, with D possibly matching TRBD2 (5 bases). The CDR3 is 12 amino acids. The V end was cut by 0 bases, the J end by 10 bases, with 9 bases between. The V gene's germline CDR1 is SGHTA and CDR2 FQGTGA. In nucleotides, the CDR3 is TGTGCCAGCAGCTTAACGGCGGGTAACCAGTACTTC. Encoded protein: CASSLTAGNQYF.

This clonotype was seen many times. The chain has TRBV7-2 and TRBJ2-7; 7 nucleotides agree with TRBD2. This CDR3 has 15 residues. The J segment lost 0 bases and the V segment lost 3 bases, leaving 5 bases of the junction unmatched. The germline V gene encodes CDR1 SGHTA and CDR2 FQGNSA. This CDR3 is CASSFGWTSSYEQYF. CDR3 bases: TGTGCCAGCAGCTTCGGGTGGACTAGCTCCTACGAGCAGTACTTC.

This clonotype was observed a few times. The chain uses TRBV10-3 and TRBJ2-7, with unresolved D. Germline V gives CDR1 ENHRY, CDR2 SYGVKD. The CDR3 spans 14 residues. V lost 4 bases to trimming and J lost 4 bases, with 14 bases between them. The CDR3, as DNA: TGTGCCATCAGTGGGACGGTAAATCCGTACGAGCAGTACTTC. Its protein product is CAISGTVNPYEQYF.

The table lists this clonotype with a few counts. This chain connects TRBV7-2 to TRBJ2-5; 9 bases are shared with TRBD2. The germline V gene encodes CDR1 SGHTA and CDR2 FQGNSA. CDR3 length: 18 residues. With 1 base clipped from V and 2 bases from J, the junction kept 11 bases outside the gene matches. CDR3 coding DNA: TGTGCCAGCAGCTTAGGAGCGGGGGGCGGAGGAGGACAAGAGACCCAGTACTTC. Translation gives CASSLGAGGGGGQETQYF.

V is TRBV7-9 and J is TRBJ2-3; either TRBD1 or TRBD2 may fit D (5 bases each). The V end lost 6 bases, the J end lost 6 bases, and 13 bases lay between the germline ends. Germline V lookup: CDR1 SEHNR, CDR2 FQNEAQ (reference sequence). The CDR3 length is 13 residues. The chain's CDR3 is CASSPGWGDTQYF. DNA of the CDR3: TGTGCCAGCAGTCCAGGGTGGGGGGATACGCAGTATTTT.

This clonotype was observed at least ten times. V usage is TRBV13 and J usage is TRBJ2-5; 12 nucleotides agree with TRBD2. The CDR3 consists of 15 residues. V shed 4 bases and J 3 bases; nucleotides not matched to a gene: 3. CDR1 is PRHDT and CDR2 is FYEKMQ in the germline V gene (reference sequence). This CDR3 reads CASSSRLAGEETQYF. The CDR3 DNA reads TGTGCCAGCAGCTCGAGACTAGCGGGGGAAGAGACCCAGTACTTC.